This TCR beta chain is from a study of T cell changes during pregnancy in multiple sclerosis. The V segment lost 3 bases and the J segment 1 base; nucleotides outside the gene matches: 5. This CDR3 comprises 16 residues. The V gene's germline CDR1 is KGHSH and CDR2 LQKENI. Data came from immunoSEQ multiplex PCR; TCRdb stores just in-frame clones and leaves some out. The top ten hold over 0.5% of the sample, which has tens of thousands of clones, about 90% seen once. This clonotype was obtained from a female donor with multiple sclerosis, enrolled in a pregnancy study. The source material was CD4+ T cells from peripheral blood mononuclear cells, sampled in the first trimester of pregnancy. V is TRBV18 and J is TRBJ2-2; 7 positions match TRBD1. CDR3 sequence reads: CASSPLGQVNTGELFF. The CDR3 coding sequence is TGTGCCAGCTCACCGCTCGGACAGGTGAACACCGGGGAGCTGTTTTTT.